These T cell receptor beta chains were read from a single sample in a study of blood T cell repertoires in COVID-19. Assay: immunoSEQ multiplex PCR; the TCRdb copy retains only in-frame clones and omits some. The sample lists 120,000 to 150,000 clones, roughly four fifths occurring once. Sequencing was performed on peripheral blood. These TCRs come from a human donor with acute or convalescent COVID-19. The donor label of this sample is uncertain. CDR3s include the opening cysteine and the closing phenylalanine or tryptophan. The order of the fields is clone size, J gene, V gene, D gene, CDR3 length, CDR3 DNA, CDR3 protein. The D gene is left open where the match is weak. Expanded clones get a size class; other rows say once, few or many, or leave the size out.

>-|TRBJ1-1|TRBV6-2/TRBV6-3|TRBD1|14
TGTGCCAGCAGTTACCAGGGGGCGCGAACTGAAGCTTTCTTT
CASSYQGARTEAFF
>once|TRBJ1-5|TRBV30|-|14
TGTGCCTGGAGCGAAGACAGTAACCATCAGCCCCAGCATTTT
CAWSEDSNHQPQHF
>-|TRBJ1-6|TRBV11-2|-|16
TGTGCCAGCAGCTTAAGACAGAGCTCCTATAATTCACCCCTCCACTTT
CASSLRQSSYNSPLHF
>-|TRBJ1-1|TRBV6-1|-|13
TGTGCCAGCAGTGAAGTTGGGTTGGAGGGAGCTTTCTTT
CASSEVGLEGAFF
>-|TRBJ1-2|TRBV6-2/TRBV6-3|-|13
TGTGCCAGCAGTTACGGGGTCCAGGGCGGCTACACCTTC
CASSYGVQGGYTF
>-|TRBJ1-2|TRBV7-2|TRBD1|14
TGTGCCAGCAGCACGGACAGGGCCAACTATGGCTACACCTTC
CASSTDRANYGYTF
>-|TRBJ2-3|TRBV29-1|TRBD2|15
TGCAGCGTTGACGAGCGGGGGGCTAGCACAGATACGCAGTATTTT
CSVDERGASTDTQYF
>-|TRBJ2-7|TRBV10-2|-|14
TGCGCCAGCAGTGGGAGGACCGGTTCCTACGAGCAGTACTTC
CASSGRTGSYEQYF
>-|TRBJ1-1|TRBV12-5|-|11
TGTGCTAGTGGTGAGGGGAGGGAAGCTTTCTTT
CASGEGREAFF
>-|TRBJ2-5|TRBV3-1/TRBV3-2|-|17
TGTGCCAGCAGCCAAGACGGGATCGGTAGGGCTGGTGAGACCCAGTACTTC
CASSQDGIGRAGETQYF
>-|TRBJ1-5|TRBV11-2|-|15
TGTGCCAGCAGCTTAAACGGGAGGGGAGGTCAGCCCCAGCATTTT
CASSLNGRGGQPQHF
>-|TRBJ1-2|TRBV20-1|-|11
TGCAGTTGCGAATCACAGGGCGGCTACACCTTC
CSCESQGGYTF
>-|TRBJ2-4|TRBV6-5|TRBD1|13
TGTGCCAGCAGACCGGGACAGGAAAACATTCAGTACTTC
CASRPGQENIQYF
>-|TRBJ2-6|TRBV19|-|13
TGTGCCAGTGGGCGGGTTGGGGCCAACGTCCTGACTTTC
CASGRVGANVLTF
>-|TRBJ1-4|TRBV7-9|-|13
TGTGCCAGCAGCTTAGGCAGTATTGAAAAACTGTTTTTT
CASSLGSIEKLFF
>-|TRBJ2-3|TRBV5-8|TRBD2|15
TGTGCCAGCACCGCGAGCGGGGTCATAACAGATACGCAGTATTTT
CASTASGVITDTQYF
>-|TRBJ1-1|TRBV10-1|-|19
TGCGCCACCCGACAAATCCCCTCGCCGGGACACCTCATGAACACTGAAGCTTTCTTT
CATRQIPSPGHLMNTEAFF
>few|TRBJ2-3|TRBV7-2|TRBD2|16
TGTGCCAGCAGCTTAGCCCCCCGGACTAGCGGGGGTACGCAGTATTTT
CASSLAPRTSGGTQYF
>-|TRBJ1-4|TRBV9|TRBD1|18
TGTGCCAGCAGCGCCGCCCGGGACAGGAGAGCAACTAATGAAAAACTGTTTTTT
CASSAARDRRATNEKLFF
>-|TRBJ1-1|TRBV6-5|TRBD1|13
TGTGCCAGCAGGTGGGACAGGGGCACTGAAGCTTTCTTT
CASRWDRGTEAFF
>-|TRBJ1-2|TRBV6-6|TRBD1|15
TGTGCCAGCACCAAACAATTACAGGGGGCGGTTGGCTACACCTTC
CASTKQLQGAVGYTF
>-|TRBJ2-7|TRBV5-1|-|11
TGCGCCAGCAGCTTGGGAGGTGAGCAGTACTTC
CASSLGGEQYF
>-|TRBJ1-1|TRBV2|TRBD1|12
TGTGCCAGCAGGGACAGGGTCAGGGAAGCTTTCTTT
CASRDRVREAFF
>once|TRBJ2-7|TRBV2|-|14
TGTGCCAGCAAGGAGGTAGGGAGCTCCTACGAGCAGTACTTC
CASKEVGSSYEQYF
>-|TRBJ2-2|TRBV9|TRBD2|15
TGTGCCAGCAGCGTAGTCTCGGGGGGCACCGGGGAGCTGTTTTTT
CASSVVSGGTGELFF
>-|TRBJ1-2|TRBV9|-|14
TGTGCCAGCAGCCCGGGGAGGAGTATCTATGGCTACACCTTC
CASSPGRSIYGYTF
>-|TRBJ1-2|TRBV19|TRBD1|12
TGTGCCAGTTCTGGACAGGGCTATGGCTACACCTTC
CASSGQGYGYTF
>-|TRBJ1-1|TRBV19|TRBD1|17
TGTGCCAGTAGTATCTTCCGACAGGGCCTAATGAACACTGAAGCTTTCTTT
CASSIFRQGLMNTEAFF
>-|TRBJ1-2|TRBV5-1|-|12
TGCGCCAGCAGGGCAGCTAACTATGGCTACACCTTC
CASRAANYGYTF
>once|TRBJ1-6|TRBV6-5|TRBD1|14
TGTGCCAGCACCCTGGGCAGGGGGAATTCACCCCTCCACTTT
CASTLGRGNSPLHF
>-|TRBJ1-2|TRBV5-1|-|13
TGCGCCAGCAGCTTGGTACAGCCTTATGGCTACACCTTC
CASSLVQPYGYTF
>-|TRBJ1-2|TRBV5-1|TRBD1|15
TGCGCCAGCAGCCCCTCCGGGACAGGGTTCTATGGCTACACCTTC
CASSPSGTGFYGYTF
>-|TRBJ2-7|TRBV20-1|TRBD2|13
TGCAGTGCTAGTGCTAGCGGGTATTACGAGCAGTACTTC
CSASASGYYEQYF
>-|TRBJ1-2|TRBV28|TRBD1|16
TGTGCCAGCAGTTTAGCCCCGGACAGGGGGCAGTATGGCTACACCTTC
CASSLAPDRGQYGYTF
>-|TRBJ2-1|TRBV6-6|TRBD1|14
TGTGCCAGCAGTTACGGACAGGGCGGGGATGAGCAGTTCTTC
CASSYGQGGDEQFF
>-|TRBJ1-2|TRBV2|-|14
TGTGCCAGCAGTAAAAACGACAGAAACTATGGCTACACCTTC
CASSKNDRNYGYTF
>-|TRBJ1-1|TRBV6-5|-|13
TGTGCCAGCTTTGGCGGCGGCAATACTGAAGCTTTCTTT
CASFGGGNTEAFF
>-|TRBJ2-2|TRBV11-3|-|11
TGTGCCAGCGTTTTAGCCGGGGAGCTGTTTTTT
CASVLAGELFF
>once|TRBJ1-6|TRBV6-6|-|16
TGTGCCAGCAGTTACTCGATATCACAGGGACGCTCACCCCTCCACTTT
CASSYSISQGRSPLHF
>-|TRBJ2-3|TRBV29-1|-|13
TGCAGCGTTGTTGTAGTTGGCACAGATACGCAGTATTTT
CSVVVVGTDTQYF
>once|TRBJ2-5|TRBV11-2|-|13
TGTGCCAGCAGCTTCGGGTTTCAAGAGACCCAGTACTTC
CASSFGFQETQYF
>-|TRBJ2-7|TRBV9|-|16
TGTGCCAGCAGCGTCGGCGTACAGCGGTGGTCCTACGAGCAGTACTTC
CASSVGVQRWSYEQYF
>-|TRBJ2-7|TRBV7-2|TRBD2|14
TGTGCCAGCAGCTTAGCGGGGGGGACCTACGAGCAGTACTTC
CASSLAGGTYEQYF
>-|TRBJ2-5|TRBV7-8|TRBD2|18
TGTGCCAGCAGCTTAGGACTAGCGGGGGGCGCGATCCTTGAGACCCAGTACTTC
CASSLGLAGGAILETQYF
>-|TRBJ1-4|TRBV19|TRBD1|15
TGTGCCAGTAGTATATGGGGACAGGGGAACGAAAAACTGTTTTTT
CASSIWGQGNEKLFF
>-|TRBJ2-3|TRBV5-6|-|16
TGTGCCAGCAGCTTGGCTGGGGCAACTAGCACAGATACGCAGTATTTT
CASSLAGATSTDTQYF
>-|TRBJ1-2|TRBV2|-|13
TGTGCCAGCTCCTTATCAGGGTCTTATGGCTACACCTTC
CASSLSGSYGYTF
>-|TRBJ1-4|TRBV10-2|TRBD1|13
TGCGCCAGCAACAGGGGAACTAATGAAAAACTGTTTTTT
CASNRGTNEKLFF
>few|TRBJ1-4|TRBV7-6|-|16
TGTGCCAGCAGGCCAAGGCCGGGGGGGACTAATGAAAAACTGTTTTTT
CASRPRPGGTNEKLFF
>-|TRBJ1-2|TRBV7-2|-|15
TGTGCCAGCAGCTTAGGAGCTCAGGGCCGCTATGGCTACACCTTC
CASSLGAQGRYGYTF